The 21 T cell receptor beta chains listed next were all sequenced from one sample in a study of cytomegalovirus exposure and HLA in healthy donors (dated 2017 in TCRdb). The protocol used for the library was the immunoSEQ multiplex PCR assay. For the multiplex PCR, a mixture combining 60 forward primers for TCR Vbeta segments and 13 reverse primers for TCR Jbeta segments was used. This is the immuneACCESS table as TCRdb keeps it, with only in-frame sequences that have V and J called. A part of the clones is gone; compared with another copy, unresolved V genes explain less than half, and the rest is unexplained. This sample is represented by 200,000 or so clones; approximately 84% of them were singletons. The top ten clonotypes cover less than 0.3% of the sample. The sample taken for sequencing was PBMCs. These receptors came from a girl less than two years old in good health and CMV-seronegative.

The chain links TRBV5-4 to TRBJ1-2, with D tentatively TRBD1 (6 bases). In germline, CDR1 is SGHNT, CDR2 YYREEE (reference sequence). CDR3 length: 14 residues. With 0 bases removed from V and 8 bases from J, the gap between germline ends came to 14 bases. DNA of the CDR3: TGTGCCAGCAGCTTGGGGGCAGGGGAGAGAGGCTACACCTTC. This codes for CASSLGAGERGYTF.

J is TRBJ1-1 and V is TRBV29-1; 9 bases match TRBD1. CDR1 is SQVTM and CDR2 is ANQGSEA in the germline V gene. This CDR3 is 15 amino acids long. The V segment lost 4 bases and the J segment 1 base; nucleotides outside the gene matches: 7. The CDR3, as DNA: TGCAGCGTTGTTGGGACAGGGAAAGGGAACACTGAAGCTTTCTTT. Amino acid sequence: CSVVGTGKGNTEAFF.

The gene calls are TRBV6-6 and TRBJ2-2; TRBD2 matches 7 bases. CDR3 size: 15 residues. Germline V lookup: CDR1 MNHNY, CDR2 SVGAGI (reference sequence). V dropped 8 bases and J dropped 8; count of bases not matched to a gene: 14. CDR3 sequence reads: CASRGTTILTGELFF. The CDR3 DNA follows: TGTGCCAGCCGGGGGACTACTATCCTTACAGGGGAGCTGTTTTTT.

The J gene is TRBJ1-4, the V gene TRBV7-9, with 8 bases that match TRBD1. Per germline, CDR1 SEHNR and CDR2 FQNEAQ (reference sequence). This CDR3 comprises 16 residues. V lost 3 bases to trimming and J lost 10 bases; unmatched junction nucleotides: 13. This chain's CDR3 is CASSLSLQGVDRKLFF. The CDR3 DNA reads TGTGCCAGCAGCTTGAGTCTACAGGGGGTAGATCGAAAACTGTTTTTT.

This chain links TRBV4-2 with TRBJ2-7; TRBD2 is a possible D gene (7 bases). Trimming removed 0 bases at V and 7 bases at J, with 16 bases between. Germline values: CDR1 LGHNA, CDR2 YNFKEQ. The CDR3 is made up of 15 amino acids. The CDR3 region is CASSQEWGQGGEQYF. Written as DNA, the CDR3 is TGTGCCAGCAGCCAAGAGTGGGGGCAGGGAGGGGAGCAGTACTTC.

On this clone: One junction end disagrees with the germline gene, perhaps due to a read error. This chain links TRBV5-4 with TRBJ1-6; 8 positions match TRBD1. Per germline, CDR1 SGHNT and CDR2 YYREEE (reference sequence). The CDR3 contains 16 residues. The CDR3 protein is CATSRRGQQYNSPLHF. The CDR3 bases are TGTGCCACCAGCCGCAGGGGGCAGCAATATAATTCACCCCTCCACTTT.

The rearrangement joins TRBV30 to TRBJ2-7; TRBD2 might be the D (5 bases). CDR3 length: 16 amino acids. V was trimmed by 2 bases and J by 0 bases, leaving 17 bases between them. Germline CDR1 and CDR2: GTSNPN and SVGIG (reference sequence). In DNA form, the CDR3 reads TGTGCCTGGAGTCACTCAACGGGGTGGGTCTCCTACGAGCAGTACTTC. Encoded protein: CAWSHSTGWVSYEQYF.

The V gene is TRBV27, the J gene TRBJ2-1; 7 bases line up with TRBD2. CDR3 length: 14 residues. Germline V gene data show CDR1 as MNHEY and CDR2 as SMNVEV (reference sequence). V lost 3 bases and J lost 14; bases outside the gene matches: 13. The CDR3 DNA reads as TGTGCCAGCAGTTTCCTCGGTGGGGGGGGTGGAGAGTTCTTC. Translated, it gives CASSFLGGGGGEFF.

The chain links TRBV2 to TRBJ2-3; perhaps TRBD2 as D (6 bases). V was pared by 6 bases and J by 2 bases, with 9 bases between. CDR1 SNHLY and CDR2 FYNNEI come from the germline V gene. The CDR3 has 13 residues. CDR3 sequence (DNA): TGTGCCAGCAGCCGGGACTTCACAGATACGCAGTATTTT. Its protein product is CASSRDFTDTQYF.

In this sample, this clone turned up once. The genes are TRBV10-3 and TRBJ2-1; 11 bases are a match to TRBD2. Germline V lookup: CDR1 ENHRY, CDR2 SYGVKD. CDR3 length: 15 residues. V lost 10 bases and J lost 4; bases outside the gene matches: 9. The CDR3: CATLPASGRYNEQFF. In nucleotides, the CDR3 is TGTGCCACCCTTCCCGCTAGCGGGAGGTACAATGAGCAGTTCTTC.

CDR3 DNA sequence: TGTGCTAGTGGTTTGGTACAGGGGCTCATTCCCTACGAGCAGTACTTC. Protein: CASGLVQGLIPYEQYF. The chain joins TRBV12-5 to TRBJ2-7, with 7 nucleotides matching TRBD1. Germline CDR1 LGHNT, CDR2 FRNRAP. Trimming took 0 bases from V and 2 from J; bases not matched to a gene: 7. This CDR3 is built from 16 residues. Looking up the rest from reference TRBV12-5 and TRBJ2-7 gives the full variable domain: DARVTQTPRHKVTEMGQEVTMRCQPILGHNTVFWYRQTMMQGLELLAYFRNRAPLDDSGMPKDRFSAEMPDATLATLKIQPSEPRDSAVYFCASGLVQGLIPYEQYFGPGTRLTVT.

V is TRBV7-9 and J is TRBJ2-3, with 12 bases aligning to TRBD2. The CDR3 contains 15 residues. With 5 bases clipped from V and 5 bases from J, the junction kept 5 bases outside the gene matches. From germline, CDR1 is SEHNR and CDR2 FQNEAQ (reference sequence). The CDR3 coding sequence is TGTGCCAGCAGCCCAGGACTAGCGGGGAGAGATACGCAGTATTTT. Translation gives CASSPGLAGRDTQYF.

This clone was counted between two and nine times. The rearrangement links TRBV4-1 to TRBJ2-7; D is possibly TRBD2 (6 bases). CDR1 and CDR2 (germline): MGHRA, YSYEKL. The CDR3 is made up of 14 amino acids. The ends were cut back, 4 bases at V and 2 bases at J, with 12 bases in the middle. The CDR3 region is CASSPGLSPYEQYF. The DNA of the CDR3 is TGCGCCAGCAGCCCGGGACTCTCCCCCTACGAGCAGTACTTC.

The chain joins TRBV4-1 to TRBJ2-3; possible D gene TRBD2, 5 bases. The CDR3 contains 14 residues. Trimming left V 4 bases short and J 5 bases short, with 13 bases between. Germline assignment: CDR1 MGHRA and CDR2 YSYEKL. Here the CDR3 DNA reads TGCGCCAGCAGCCGCCCCGCGAGCGGAGATACGCAGTATTTT. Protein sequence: CASSRPASGDTQYF.

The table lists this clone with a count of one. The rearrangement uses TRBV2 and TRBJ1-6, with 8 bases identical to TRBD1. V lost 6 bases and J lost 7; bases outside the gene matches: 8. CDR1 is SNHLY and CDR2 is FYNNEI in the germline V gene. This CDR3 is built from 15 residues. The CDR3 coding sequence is TGTGCCAGCAGAGTATGGACAGGGCAGAATTCACCCCTCCACTTT. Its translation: CASRVWTGQNSPLHF.

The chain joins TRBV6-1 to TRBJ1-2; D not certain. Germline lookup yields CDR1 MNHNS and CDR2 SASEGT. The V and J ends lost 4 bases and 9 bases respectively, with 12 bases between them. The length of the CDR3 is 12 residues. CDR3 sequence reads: CASSGEASSYTF. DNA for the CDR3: TGTGCCAGCAGTGGAGAAGCTAGCAGCTACACCTTC.

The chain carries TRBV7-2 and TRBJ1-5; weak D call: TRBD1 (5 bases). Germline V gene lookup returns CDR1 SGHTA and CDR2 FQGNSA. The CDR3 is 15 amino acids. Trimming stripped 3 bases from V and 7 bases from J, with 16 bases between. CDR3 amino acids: CASSFTSTGNQPQHF. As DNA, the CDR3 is TGTGCCAGCAGCTTTACCTCCACAGGTAACCAGCCCCAGCATTTT. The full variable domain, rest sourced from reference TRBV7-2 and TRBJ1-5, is GAGVSQSPSNKVTEKGKDVELRCDPISGHTALYWYRQSLGQGLEFLIYFQGNSAPDKSGLPSDRFSAERTGGSVSTLTIQRTQQEDSAVYLCASSFTSTGNQPQHFGDGTRLSIL.

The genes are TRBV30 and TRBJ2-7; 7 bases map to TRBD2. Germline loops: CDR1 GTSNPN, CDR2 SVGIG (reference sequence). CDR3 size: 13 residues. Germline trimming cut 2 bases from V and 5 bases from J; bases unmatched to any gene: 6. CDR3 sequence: CAWSSSGIHEQYF. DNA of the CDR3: TGTGCCTGGAGTTCCAGCGGGATCCACGAGCAGTACTTC.

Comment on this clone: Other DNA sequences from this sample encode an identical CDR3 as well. CDR3 residues: CASSPRGTGPYEQYF. CDR3 sequence (DNA): TGTGCCAGCAGCCCTCGGGGGACAGGCCCCTACGAGCAGTACTTC. This chain joins TRBV7-6 and TRBJ2-7; 8 bases align to TRBD1. After removal of 5 bases from V and 2 bases from J, the junction contained 8 bases not matched to a gene. Germline loops: CDR1 SGHVS, CDR2 FNYEAQ. The CDR3 runs to 15 residues.

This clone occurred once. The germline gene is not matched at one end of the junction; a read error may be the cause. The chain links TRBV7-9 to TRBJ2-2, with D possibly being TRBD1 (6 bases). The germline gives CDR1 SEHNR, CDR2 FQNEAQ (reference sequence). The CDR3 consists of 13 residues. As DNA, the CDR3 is TGTTCCAGCAGCTTTAGGGGGTCCGGGGAGCTGTTTTTT. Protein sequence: CSSSFRGSGELFF. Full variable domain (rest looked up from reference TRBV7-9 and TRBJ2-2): DTGVSQNPRHKITKRGQNVTFRCDPISEHNRLYWYRQTLGQGPEFLTYFQNEAQLEKSRLLSDRFSAERPKGSFSTLEIQRTEQGDSAMYLCSSSFRGSGELFFGEGSRLTVL.

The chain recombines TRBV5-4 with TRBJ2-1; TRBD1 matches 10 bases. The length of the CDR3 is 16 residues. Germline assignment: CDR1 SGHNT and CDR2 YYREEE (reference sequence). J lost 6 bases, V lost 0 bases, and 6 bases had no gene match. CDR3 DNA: TGTGCCAGCAGCTTGGCCTCCGGGACAGGGGTCAATGAGCAGTTCTTC. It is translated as CASSLASGTGVNEQFF.